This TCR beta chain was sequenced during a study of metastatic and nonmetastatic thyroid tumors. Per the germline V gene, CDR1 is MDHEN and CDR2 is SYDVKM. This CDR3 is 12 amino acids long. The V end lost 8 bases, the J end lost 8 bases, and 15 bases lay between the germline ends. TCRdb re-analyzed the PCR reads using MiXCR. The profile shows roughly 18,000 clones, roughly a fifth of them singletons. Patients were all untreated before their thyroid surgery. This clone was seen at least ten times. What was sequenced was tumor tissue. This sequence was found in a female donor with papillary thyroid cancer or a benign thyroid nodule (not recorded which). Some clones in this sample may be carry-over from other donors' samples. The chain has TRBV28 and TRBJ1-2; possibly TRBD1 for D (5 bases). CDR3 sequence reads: CASYGTANGYTF. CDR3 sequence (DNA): TGTGCCAGCTACGGGACTGCCAACGGCTACACCTTC.